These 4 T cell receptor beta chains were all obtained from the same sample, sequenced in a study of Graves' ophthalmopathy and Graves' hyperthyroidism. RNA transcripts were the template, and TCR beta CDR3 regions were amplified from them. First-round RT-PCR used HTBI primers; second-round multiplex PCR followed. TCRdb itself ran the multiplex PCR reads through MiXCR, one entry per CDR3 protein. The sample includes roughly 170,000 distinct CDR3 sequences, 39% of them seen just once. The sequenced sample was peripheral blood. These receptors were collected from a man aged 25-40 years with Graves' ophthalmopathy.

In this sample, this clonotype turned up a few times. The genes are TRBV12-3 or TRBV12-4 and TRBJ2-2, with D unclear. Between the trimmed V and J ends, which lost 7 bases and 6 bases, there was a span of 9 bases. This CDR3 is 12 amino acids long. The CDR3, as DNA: TGTGCCAGCACCCCCACTGCCGGGGAGCTGTTTTTT. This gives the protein CASTPTAGELFF.

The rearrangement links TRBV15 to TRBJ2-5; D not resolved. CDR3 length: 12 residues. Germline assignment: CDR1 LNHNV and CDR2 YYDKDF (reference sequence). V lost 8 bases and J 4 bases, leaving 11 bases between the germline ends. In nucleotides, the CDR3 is TGTGCCACCCGCTCGGGCGGAGAGACCCAGTACTTC. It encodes CATRSGGETQYF.

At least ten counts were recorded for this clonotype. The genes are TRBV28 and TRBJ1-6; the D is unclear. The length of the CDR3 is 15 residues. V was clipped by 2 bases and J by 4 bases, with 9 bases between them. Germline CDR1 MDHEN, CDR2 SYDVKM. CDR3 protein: CASSLGQDYNSPLHF. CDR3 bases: TGTGCCAGCAGTTTAGGGCAAGATTATAATTCACCCCTCCACTTT.

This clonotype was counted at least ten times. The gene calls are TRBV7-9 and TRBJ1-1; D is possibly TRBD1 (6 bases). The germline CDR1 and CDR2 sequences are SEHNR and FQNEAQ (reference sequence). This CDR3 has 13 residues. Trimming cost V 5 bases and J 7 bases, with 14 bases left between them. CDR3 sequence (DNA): TGTGCCAGCAGCCTCCCGGACAGTCATGAAGCTTTCTTT. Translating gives CASSLPDSHEAFF.